The next 27 T cell receptor beta chains were all read from a single sample in a study of OX40 agonist ivuxolimab in advanced cancers. The method was immunoSEQ multiplex PCR; TCRdb's version includes in-frame clones alone and lacks a portion of them. The data show under 80,000 clones, with roughly 88% seen just once and under 3% held by the top ten. The sample was CD4+ or CD8+ T cells sorted from blood, taken in a trial of the OX40 agonist ivuxolimab. Receptor source: an adult with an advanced solid tumor such as melanoma, head and neck, liver or kidney cancer.

This clone was seen more than once but under ten times. This chain links TRBV30 with TRBJ1-5; D gene ambiguous. The ends were cut back, 1 base at V and 3 bases at J, with 7 bases in the middle. Germline CDR1 is GTSNPN and CDR2 is SVGIG (reference sequence). CDR3 length: 13 amino acids. The CDR3 loop reads CAWSDQPNQPQHF. The CDR3 DNA is TGTGCCTGGAGTGACCAGCCCAATCAGCCCCAGCATTTT.

The gene calls are TRBV9 and TRBJ2-5, with 7 bases aligning to TRBD2. After removal of 2 bases from V and 5 bases from J, the junction contained 9 bases not matched to a gene. CDR3 length: 15 amino acids. Germline V gives CDR1 SGDLS, CDR2 YYNGEE. The CDR3 sequence: CASSVGLVPVETQYF. CDR3 sequence (DNA): TGTGCCAGCAGCGTCGGACTAGTCCCTGTGGAGACCCAGTACTTC.

The V and J genes are TRBV9 and TRBJ2-3; D is ambiguous. The CDR3 contains 12 residues. Germline V gene sequence: CDR1 SGDLS, CDR2 YYNGEE. V lost 0 bases to trimming and J lost 6 bases, with 5 bases between them. The CDR3 loop reads CASSVAEDTQYF. The CDR3 bases are TGTGCCAGCAGCGTAGCTGAGGATACGCAGTATTTT.

V gene TRBV6-5 combines with J gene TRBJ2-5; possible D gene TRBD1, 6 bases. The CDR3 sequence is 15 residues long. Germline V gene data show CDR1 as MNHEY and CDR2 as SVGAGI. With 6 bases removed from V and 2 bases from J, the gap between germline ends came to 16 bases. The CDR3 sequence: CASSRGIRGQETQYF. The CDR3 DNA follows: TGTGCCAGCAGCCGTGGTATCAGGGGACAAGAGACCCAGTACTTC.

The chain links TRBV18 to TRBJ1-3; D not certain. CDR1 and CDR2 (germline): KGHSH, LQKENI. CDR3 length: 14 residues. V lost 2 bases and J 1 base, leaving 6 bases between the germline ends. The CDR3 DNA sequence: TGTGCCAGCTCACCAAGTCCATCTGGAAACACCATATATTTT. It encodes CASSPSPSGNTIYF.

V and J are TRBV7-8 and TRBJ1-5; possibly TRBD1 for D (6 bases). This CDR3 comprises 16 residues. V shed 1 base and J shed 5 bases, with 15 bases lying between them. The V gene's germline CDR1 is SGHVS and CDR2 FQNEAQ. The CDR3 reads CASSLEVRTVDQPQHF. CDR3 DNA sequence: TGTGCCAGCAGCTTAGAGGTACGGACAGTTGATCAGCCCCAGCATTTT.

The chain couples TRBV5-1 to TRBJ2-7, with TRBD2 matching over 11 bases. This CDR3 region has 16 residues. The J segment lost 0 bases and the V segment lost 3 bases, leaving 5 bases of the junction unmatched. The V gene's germline CDR1 is SGHRS and CDR2 YFSETQ. This CDR3 reads CASSWPSGRISYEQYF. Here the CDR3 DNA reads TGCGCCAGCAGCTGGCCTAGCGGGAGGATCTCCTACGAGCAGTACTTC. The full variable domain, rest sourced from reference TRBV5-1 and TRBJ2-7, is KAGVTQTPRYLIKTRGQQVTLSCSPISGHRSVSWYQQTPGQGLQFLFEYFSETQRNKGNFPGRFSGRQFSNSRSEMNVSTLELGDSALYLCASSWPSGRISYEQYFGPGTRLTVT.

The CDR3 is CASSSGGGILYGANVLTF. In DNA form, the CDR3 reads TGTGCCAGCAGTTCCGGGGGAGGGATTTTGTACGGGGCCAACGTCCTGACTTTC. V is TRBV28 and J is TRBJ2-6, with 7 bases aligning to TRBD2. Germline CDR1 reads MDHEN; CDR2 reads SYDVKM. V trimming: 4 bases; J trimming: 4 bases; junction bases outside the gene matches: 13. This CDR3 is 18 amino acids long.

This rearrangement joins TRBV4-2 to TRBJ2-7; 7 bases agree with TRBD1. J lost 4 bases, V lost 1 base, and 7 bases had no gene match. The CDR3 runs 15 residues. Germline CDR1 and CDR2: LGHNA and YNFKEQ. The CDR3 sequence: CASSQGSGTAYEQYF. The CDR3 DNA reads as TGTGCCAGCAGCCAAGGGTCCGGGACAGCGTACGAGCAGTACTTC.

This chain links TRBV29-1 with TRBJ1-1; TRBD1 agrees at 8 bases. V lost 7 bases to trimming and J lost 5 bases; unmatched junction nucleotides: 6. Germline-derived CDR1 and CDR2 are SQVTM and ANQGSEA. CDR3 length: 12 residues. The CDR3 here is CSAGDRLTEAFF. DNA for the CDR3: TGCAGCGCCGGGGACAGGTTGACTGAAGCTTTCTTT.

This clone occurred once. The chain couples TRBV19 to TRBJ2-2; 7 positions match TRBD1. This CDR3 is built from 15 residues. The V gene end was trimmed by 5 bases and the J gene end by 0 bases; junction bases not matched to a gene: 3. CDR1 is LNHDA, CDR2 SQIVND, per germline (reference sequence). CDR3 DNA: TGTGCCAGTAGTGTGGACAGGACGAACACCGGGGAGCTGTTTTTT. Translating it yields CASSVDRTNTGELFF.

The chain joins TRBV7-8 to TRBJ2-7, with 13 bases identical to TRBD2. Germline-derived CDR1 and CDR2 are SGHVS and FQNEAQ. The V segment lost 1 base and the J segment 1 base; nucleotides outside the gene matches: 7. CDR3 length: 18 residues. In DNA form, the CDR3 reads TGTGCCAGCAGCTTAGTTCCGGGACTAGCGGGGAGATCCTACGAGCAGTACTTC. This translates into CASSLVPGLAGRSYEQYF.

The V call is TRBV19, the J call TRBJ1-5, with unresolved D. From germline, CDR1 is LNHDA and CDR2 SQIVND (reference sequence). Trimming left V 3 bases short and J 2 bases short, with 17 bases between. The CDR3 extends over 17 amino acids. As DNA, the CDR3 is TGTGCCAGTAGTATCCTAATTCCAACTTGGGGCAATCAGCCCCAGCATTTT. This translates into CASSILIPTWGNQPQHF. The whole variable domain, remainder taken from reference TRBV19 and TRBJ1-5, is DGGITQSPKYLFRKEGQNVTLSCEQNLNHDAMYWYRQDPGQGLRLIYYSQIVNDFQKGDIAEGYSVSREKKESFPLTVTSAQKNPTAFYLCASSILIPTWGNQPQHFGDGTRLSIL.

The DNA of the CDR3 is TGTGCCTGGAGTGAGTTTGGTAGCACAGATACGCAGTATTTT. Translated, it gives CAWSEFGSTDTQYF. The chain links TRBV30 to TRBJ2-3; D gene ambiguous. V was cut by 1 base and J by 0 bases, with 8 bases left in between. CDR3 length: 14 residues. The germline CDR1 and CDR2 sequences are GTSNPN and SVGIG (reference sequence).

V gene TRBV9 combines with J gene TRBJ2-3; D call uncertain. Germline lookup yields CDR1 SGDLS and CDR2 YYNGEE. Trimming shortened V by 0 bases and J by 0 bases, and 2 bases separated the two germline ends. This CDR3 has 13 amino acids. The CDR3 DNA follows: TGTGCCAGCAGCGTAGCTAGCACAGATACGCAGTATTTT. It translates to CASSVASTDTQYF.

The rearrangement links TRBV2 to TRBJ2-3, with a weak D call TRBD1 (6 bases). This CDR3 has 13 amino acids. V lost 4 bases and J 6 bases, leaving 11 bases between the germline ends. Germline assignment: CDR1 SNHLY and CDR2 FYNNEI. As DNA, the CDR3 is TGTGCCAGCAGTGGGGGGCCCGCTGATACGCAGTATTTT. This gives the protein CASSGGPADTQYF.

V usage is TRBV6-4 and J usage is TRBJ2-1; perhaps D is TRBD1 or TRBD2 (5 bases each). This CDR3 contains 14 residues. V lost 2 bases and J 10 bases, leaving 15 bases between the germline ends. Germline lookup yields CDR1 MRHNA and CDR2 SNTAGT. CDR3 loop: CASSDGDHHREQFF. The DNA of the CDR3 is TGTGCCAGCAGTGACGGGGACCACCACCGGGAGCAGTTCTTC.

J is TRBJ1-1 and V is TRBV6-5, with D maybe TRBD1 (5 bases). Germline V CDR1 and CDR2: MNHEY, SVGAGI. The CDR3 runs to 11 residues. Trimming took off 2 bases at V and 14 bases at J, with 12 bases between the two ends. This CDR3 reads CASSYRRTRFF. CDR3 sequence (DNA): TGTGCCAGCAGTTACAGGCGGACAAGATTCTTT.

This chain joins TRBV9 and TRBJ2-7; 7 bases fit TRBD1. Germline V gene data show CDR1 as SGDLS and CDR2 as YYNGEE. The junction had 8 bases not matched to a gene; V was cut back by 0 bases and J by 5 bases. The CDR3 extends over 15 amino acids. The CDR3 DNA follows: TGTGCCAGCAGCGTAGATAAGGGGGCGCTTAACGAGCAGTACTTC. Translating it yields CASSVDKGALNEQYF.

The chain couples TRBV5-6 to TRBJ2-1; 13 bases line up with TRBD2. Unmatched junction bases numbered 1, after V lost 1 base and J lost 9 bases. Germline V gene lookup returns CDR1 SGHDT and CDR2 YYEEEE. CDR3 length equals 14 residues. CDR3 coding DNA: TGTGCCAGCAGCTTGTGGACTAGCGGGGGTGAGCAGTTCTTC. Amino acid sequence: CASSLWTSGGEQFF.

The genes are TRBV2 and TRBJ2-7; tentatively, D is TRBD2 (5 bases). CDR1 and CDR2 from the germline V gene are SNHLY and FYNNEI. The CDR3 loop spans 14 amino acids. V dropped 4 bases and J dropped 0 bases, with 10 bases sitting between them. CDR3 nucleotide sequence: TGTGCCAGCAGTGTCGAGGGTTACTCCTACGAGCAGTACTTC. It yields the protein CASSVEGYSYEQYF.

The V call is TRBV7-9, the J call TRBJ2-3; no clear D. The CDR3 spans 14 residues. Germline V lookup: CDR1 SEHNR, CDR2 FQNEAQ (reference sequence). Trimming took off 6 bases at V and 5 bases at J, with 15 bases between the two ends. CDR3 DNA sequence: TGTGCCAGCAGACACGGACCCTCAGGAGATACGCAGTATTTT. It is translated as CASRHGPSGDTQYF.

The J gene is TRBJ2-5, the V gene TRBV7-6, with D maybe TRBD2 (5 bases). Per the germline V gene, CDR1 is SGHVS and CDR2 is FNYEAQ. V lost 4 bases to trimming and J lost 5 bases, with 11 bases between them. The CDR3 covers 13 residues. CDR3 DNA: TGTGCCAGCAGCTCCCGGGGTTGGGAGACCCAGTACTTC. Encoded protein: CASSSRGWETQYF.

The chain couples TRBV7-6 to TRBJ1-4, with 8 nucleotides matching TRBD1. The ends lost 0 bases at V and 7 bases at J; junction bases unmatched: 4. The CDR3 is 15 residues long. Germline CDR1 SGHVS, CDR2 FNYEAQ. CDR3 region: CASSLATGVGEKLFF. The CDR3 coding sequence is TGTGCCAGCAGCTTAGCGACAGGGGTCGGTGAAAAACTGTTTTTT.

V and J are TRBV15 and TRBJ2-3; D gene uncertain. Germline V gene lookup returns CDR1 LNHNV and CDR2 YYDKDF (reference sequence). The CDR3 contains 15 residues. V shed 0 bases and J shed 4 bases, with 11 bases lying between them. The CDR3 DNA reads as TGTGCCACCAGCAGAGAAGGATCGAGCGCAGATACGCAGTATTTT. This sequence encodes CATSREGSSADTQYF.

The chain links TRBV7-6 to TRBJ1-1, with TRBD1 matching over 8 bases. The J segment lost 1 base and the V segment lost 5 bases, leaving 3 bases of the junction unmatched. Germline CDR1 is SGHVS and CDR2 is FNYEAQ. CDR3 length: 14 amino acids. The CDR3 loop is CASSDRGGNTEAFF. In DNA form, the CDR3 reads TGTGCCAGCAGCGACAGGGGAGGGAACACTGAAGCTTTCTTT.

This chain joins TRBV5-1 and TRBJ2-7, with a possible D match to TRBD1 (5 bases). The ends were cut back, 2 bases at V and 3 bases at J, with 15 bases in the middle. In germline, CDR1 is SGHRS, CDR2 YFSETQ. This CDR3 contains 15 residues. The CDR3 DNA is TGCGCCAGCAGCTTAACAGGAGAGCGAAACTACGAGCAGTACTTC. Protein product: CASSLTGERNYEQYF.